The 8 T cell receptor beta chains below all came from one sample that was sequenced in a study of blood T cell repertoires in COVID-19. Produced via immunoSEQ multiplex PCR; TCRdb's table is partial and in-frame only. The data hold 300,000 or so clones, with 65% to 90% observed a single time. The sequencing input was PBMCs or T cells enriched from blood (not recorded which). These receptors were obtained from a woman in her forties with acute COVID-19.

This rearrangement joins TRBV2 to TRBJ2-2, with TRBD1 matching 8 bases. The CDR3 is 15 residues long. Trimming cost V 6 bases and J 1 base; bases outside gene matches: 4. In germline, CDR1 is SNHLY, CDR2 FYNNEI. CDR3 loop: CASRGRGRNTGELFF. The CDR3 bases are TGTGCCAGCAGGGGCAGGGGGCGGAACACCGGGGAGCTGTTTTTT.

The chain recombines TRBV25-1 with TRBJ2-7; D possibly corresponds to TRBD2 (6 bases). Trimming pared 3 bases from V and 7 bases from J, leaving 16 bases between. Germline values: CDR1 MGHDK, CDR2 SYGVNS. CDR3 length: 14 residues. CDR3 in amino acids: CASSELTSGGEQYF. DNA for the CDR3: TGTGCCAGCAGTGAGCTGACTAGTGGGGGTGAGCAGTACTTC.

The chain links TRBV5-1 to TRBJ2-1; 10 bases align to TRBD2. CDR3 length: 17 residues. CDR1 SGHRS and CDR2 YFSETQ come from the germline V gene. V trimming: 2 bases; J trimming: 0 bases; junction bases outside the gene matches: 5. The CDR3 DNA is TGCGCCAGCAGCTTATTCGGGACTAGCGTCTCCTACAATGAGCAGTTCTTC. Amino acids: CASSLFGTSVSYNEQFF.

CDR3 residues: CASSEVGGSSYNSPLHF. The CDR3, as DNA: TGTGCCAGCAGTGAAGTCGGGGGAAGCTCCTATAATTCACCCCTCCACTTT. The rearrangement links TRBV6-1 to TRBJ1-6, with D perhaps TRBD1 (5 bases). The CDR3 is made up of 17 amino acids. Trimming cost V 1 base and J 0 bases, with 10 bases left between them. Germline values: CDR1 MNHNS, CDR2 SASEGT.

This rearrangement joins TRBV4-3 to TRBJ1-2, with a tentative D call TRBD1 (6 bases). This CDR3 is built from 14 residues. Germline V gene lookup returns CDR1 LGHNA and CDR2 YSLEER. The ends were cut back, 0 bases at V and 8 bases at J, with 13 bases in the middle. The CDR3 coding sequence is TGCGCCAGCAGCCAAGATTGGGCAGGGGAAGGCTACACCTTC. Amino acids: CASSQDWAGEGYTF.

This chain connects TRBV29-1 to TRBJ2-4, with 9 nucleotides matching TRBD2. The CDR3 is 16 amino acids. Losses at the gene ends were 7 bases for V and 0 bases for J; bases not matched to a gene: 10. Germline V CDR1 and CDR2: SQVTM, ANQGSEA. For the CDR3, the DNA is TGCAGCGCTGGCGGGGGGGGATGGGTAGCCAAAAACATTCAGTACTTC. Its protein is CSAGGGGWVAKNIQYF.

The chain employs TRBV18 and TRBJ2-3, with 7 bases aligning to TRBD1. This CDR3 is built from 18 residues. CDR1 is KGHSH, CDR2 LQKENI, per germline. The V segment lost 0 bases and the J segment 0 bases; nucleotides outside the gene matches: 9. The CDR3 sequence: CASSPPGQSSPSTDTQYF. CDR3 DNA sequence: TGTGCCAGCTCACCACCGGGACAGTCGTCCCCTAGCACAGATACGCAGTATTTT. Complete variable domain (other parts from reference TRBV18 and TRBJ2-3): NAGVMQNPRHLVRRRGQEARLRCSPMKGHSHVYWYRQLPEEGLKFMVYLQKENIIDESGMPKERFSAEFPKEGPSILRIQQVVRGDSAAYFCASSPPGQSSPSTDTQYFGPGTRLTVL.

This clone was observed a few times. As DNA, the CDR3 is TGCGCCAGCAGCCTCGGGGAAGGCTACACCTTC. This sequence encodes CASSLGEGYTF. The V call is TRBV5-1, the J call TRBJ1-2, with D uncertain. CDR3 size: 11 residues. Germline CDR1 SGHRS, CDR2 YFSETQ. Trimming took 4 bases from V and 8 from J, leaving 9 bases between them.